The 2 T cell receptor beta chains presented below share a single source sample, sequenced in a study of T cells in Graves' hyperthyroidism and ophthalmopathy. From RNA transcripts, TCR beta CDR3 regions were amplified. With the HTBI primer set, the TCR CDR3 went through a first round of RT-PCR. TCRdb ran MiXCR on the multiplex PCR reads and lists one entry per CDR3 protein. The sample has around 600,000 distinct CDR3 sequences, roughly 15% seen once. The source material was blood. All receptors derive from a woman between 45 and 65 years old with Graves' ophthalmopathy.

This clonotype was counted between two and nine times. The chain is built from TRBV19 and TRBJ1-2; TRBD1 agrees at 7 bases. The V gene end was trimmed by 3 bases and the J gene end by 3 bases; junction bases not matched to a gene: 4. From germline, CDR1 is LNHDA and CDR2 SQIVND (reference sequence). The CDR3 covers 14 residues. The chain's CDR3 is CASSIRTGHYGYTF. CDR3 sequence (DNA): TGTGCCAGTAGTATTCGGACAGGCCACTATGGCTACACCTTC.

This clonotype was counted many times. The rearrangement joins TRBV3-1 to TRBJ1-2; maybe TRBD1 (6 bases). Trimming left V 0 bases short and J 2 bases short, with 13 bases between. This CDR3 contains 16 residues. CDR1 and CDR2 (germline): LGHDT, YNNKEL (reference sequence). The CDR3 DNA sequence: TGTGCCAGCAGCCAAGATCTAGCGACAGGAAACTATGGCTACACCTTC. This codes for CASSQDLATGNYGYTF.